Listed below are T cell receptor beta chains from one sample, sequenced in a study of shared clonotypes between healthy human individuals. The method was immunoSEQ multiplex PCR; TCRdb's version includes in-frame clones alone and lacks a portion of them. The sample consists of around 1.5 million clones, approximately 98% of them appearing once. The sequencing input was naive CD4+ T cells sorted from blood. The receptor set was obtained from a man between 25 and 39 years old in good health. Both conserved end residues are part of each CDR3. The order of the fields is CDR3 length, J gene, V gene, clone size, CDR3 protein. Expanded clones are given a class, and other clones once, few, many or no size at all.

length: 16
J: TRBJ2-7
V: TRBV6-5
size: NA
CDR3: CASSSRTSGGAYEQYF

length: 15
J: TRBJ1-1
V: TRBV6-1
size: NA
CDR3: CASSHMGQGNTEAFF

length: 15
J: TRBJ1-5
V: TRBV7-9
size: NA
CDR3: CASSLAGDGKQPQHF

length: 17
J: TRBJ2-7
V: TRBV19
size: NA
CDR3: CASSIAYPGLSTYEQYF

length: 15
J: TRBJ2-3
V: TRBV7-9
size: NA
CDR3: CASTPTGTQSATQYF

length: 15
J: TRBJ2-3
V: TRBV5-1
size: NA
CDR3: CASSPGTSFGDTQYF

length: 16
J: TRBJ1-4
V: TRBV30
size: once
CDR3: CAWSRRTGWANEKLFF

length: 15
J: TRBJ2-1
V: TRBV7-9
size: NA
CDR3: CASSLALAGVVEQFF

length: 12
J: TRBJ1-6
V: TRBV6-5
size: once
CDR3: CATQQGDSPLHF

length: 16
J: TRBJ2-2
V: TRBV5-1
size: NA
CDR3: CASSFSAGGVTGELFF

length: 14
J: TRBJ2-1
V: TRBV12-5
size: NA
CDR3: CASGVVGPYNEQFF

length: 17
J: TRBJ2-3
V: TRBV2
size: NA
CDR3: CASSSPHTSLFADTQYF

length: 16
J: TRBJ2-1
V: TRBV7-6
size: once
CDR3: CASSPRGTSGYNEQFF

length: 11
J: TRBJ2-7
V: TRBV20-1
size: NA
CDR3: CSAQDLYEQYF

length: 15
J: TRBJ2-7
V: TRBV19
size: NA
CDR3: CASRQPGGNSYEQYF

length: 15
J: TRBJ2-1
V: TRBV7-2
size: once
CDR3: CASTFRTTSYNEQFF

length: 14
J: TRBJ1-5
V: TRBV2
size: NA
CDR3: CASSVVGENQPQHF

length: 11
J: TRBJ2-7
V: TRBV7-4
size: NA
CDR3: CASSLEREQYF

length: 13
J: TRBJ2-1
V: TRBV29-1
size: NA
CDR3: CSVLIRLAGEQFF

length: 14
J: TRBJ2-1
V: TRBV7-6
size: NA
CDR3: CASSLAVKDNEQFF

length: 18
J: TRBJ2-5
V: TRBV7-6
size: once
CDR3: CASSLDNRVGLVQETQYF

length: 16
J: TRBJ2-7
V: TRBV18
size: NA
CDR3: CASSPVLAGPIYEQYF

length: 14
J: TRBJ1-5
V: TRBV5-1
size: NA
CDR3: CASSATGGSQPQHF

length: 16
J: TRBJ1-4
V: TRBV6-1
size: NA
CDR3: CASSAEGTVRGEKLFF

length: 15
J: TRBJ2-3
V: TRBV28
size: NA
CDR3: CASSAIGDTTDTQYF

length: 14
J: TRBJ2-1
V: TRBV10-3
size: few
CDR3: CATRGTGVPNEQFF

length: 16
J: TRBJ1-1
V: TRBV5-5
size: NA
CDR3: CASSLYTSPGGTEAFF

length: 16
J: TRBJ1-2
V: TRBV4-3
size: NA
CDR3: CASSQDTGGTPYGYTF

length: 14
J: TRBJ2-7
V: TRBV7-8
size: NA
CDR3: CASSHRWSLYEQYF

length: 15
J: TRBJ2-2
V: TRBV19
size: NA
CDR3: CASSIRTGHPGELFF

length: 15
J: TRBJ2-1
V: TRBV5-4
size: NA
CDR3: CASSFTGGGGNEQFF

length: 16
J: TRBJ2-2
V: TRBV5-5
size: NA
CDR3: CASSYPGGVNTGELFF

length: 14
J: TRBJ2-1
V: TRBV15
size: NA
CDR3: CATSSPSGRAEQFF